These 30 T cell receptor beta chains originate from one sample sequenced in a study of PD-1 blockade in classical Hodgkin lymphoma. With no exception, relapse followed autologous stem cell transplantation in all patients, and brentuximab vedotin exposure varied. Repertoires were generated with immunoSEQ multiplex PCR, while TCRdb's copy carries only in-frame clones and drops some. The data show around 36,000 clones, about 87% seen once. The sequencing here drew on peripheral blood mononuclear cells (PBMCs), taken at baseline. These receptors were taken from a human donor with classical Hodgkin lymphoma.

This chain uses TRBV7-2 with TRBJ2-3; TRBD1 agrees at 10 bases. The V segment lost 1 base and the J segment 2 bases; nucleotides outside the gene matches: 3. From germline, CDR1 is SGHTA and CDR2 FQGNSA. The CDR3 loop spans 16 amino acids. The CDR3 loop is CASSLVGTGDTDTQYF. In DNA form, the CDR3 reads TGTGCCAGCAGCTTAGTCGGGACAGGGGACACAGATACGCAGTATTTT.

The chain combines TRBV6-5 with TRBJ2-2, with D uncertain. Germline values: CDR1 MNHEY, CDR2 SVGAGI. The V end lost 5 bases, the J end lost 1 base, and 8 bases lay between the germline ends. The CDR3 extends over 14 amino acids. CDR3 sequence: CASSPGLNTGELFF. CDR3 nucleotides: TGTGCCAGCAGTCCAGGTTTGAACACCGGGGAGCTGTTTTTT.

The CDR3 is CASSLEGAETQYF. In nucleotides, the CDR3 is TGTGCCAGCAGTCTTGAGGGAGCGGAGACCCAGTACTTC. The chain employs TRBV9 and TRBJ2-5, with a possible D match to TRBD2 (5 bases). Germline V gives CDR1 SGDLS, CDR2 YYNGEE. The CDR3 loop spans 13 amino acids. The germline V and J ends were trimmed by 5 bases and 5 bases, with 13 bases remaining between them.

CDR3 residues: CASGKMVSGANVLTF. CDR3 coding DNA: TGCGCCAGCGGCAAAATGGTGTCTGGGGCCAACGTCCTGACTTTC. The chain couples TRBV5-1 to TRBJ2-6; no definite D call. CDR3 size: 15 residues. V was trimmed by 7 bases and J by 1 base, leaving 12 bases between them. Germline V lookup: CDR1 SGHRS, CDR2 YFSETQ.

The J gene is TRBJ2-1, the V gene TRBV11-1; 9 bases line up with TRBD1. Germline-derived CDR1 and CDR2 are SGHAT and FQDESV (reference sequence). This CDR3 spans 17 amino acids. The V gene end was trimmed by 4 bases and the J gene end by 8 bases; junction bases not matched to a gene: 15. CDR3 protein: CASSSLSGTGMIYEQFF. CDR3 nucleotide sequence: TGTGCCAGCAGCTCCCTCTCCGGGACAGGGATGATCTATGAGCAGTTCTTC.

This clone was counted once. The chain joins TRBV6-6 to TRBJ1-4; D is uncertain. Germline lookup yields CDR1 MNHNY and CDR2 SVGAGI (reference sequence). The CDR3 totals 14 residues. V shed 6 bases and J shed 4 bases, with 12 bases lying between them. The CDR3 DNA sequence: TGTGCCAGCAGGCCCGGAGGCCTTAATGAAAAACTGTTTTTT. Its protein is CASRPGGLNEKLFF.

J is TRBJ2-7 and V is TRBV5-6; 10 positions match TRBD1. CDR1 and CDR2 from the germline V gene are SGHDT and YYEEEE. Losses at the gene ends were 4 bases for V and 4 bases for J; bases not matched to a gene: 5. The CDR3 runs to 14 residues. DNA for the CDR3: TGTGCCAGCAGCCCCGGGACAGGGGCATACGAGCAGTACTTC. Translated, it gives CASSPGTGAYEQYF.

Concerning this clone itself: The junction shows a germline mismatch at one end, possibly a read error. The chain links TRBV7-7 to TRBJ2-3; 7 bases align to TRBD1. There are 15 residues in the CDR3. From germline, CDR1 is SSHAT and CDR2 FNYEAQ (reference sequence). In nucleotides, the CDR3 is TGTGCTAGCAGCTCGCCGGGACAGTTCACAGATACGCAGTATTTT. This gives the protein CASSSPGQFTDTQYF.

The CDR3 sequence is CASSLDFGTDTQYF. CDR3 nucleotide sequence: TGTGCCAGCAGTTTGGATTTCGGCACAGATACGCAGTATTTT. The J gene is TRBJ2-3, the V gene TRBV28; D is uncertain. This CDR3 comprises 14 residues. Germline V gene lookup returns CDR1 MDHEN and CDR2 SYDVKM. Trimming stripped 3 bases from V and 1 base from J, with 8 bases between.

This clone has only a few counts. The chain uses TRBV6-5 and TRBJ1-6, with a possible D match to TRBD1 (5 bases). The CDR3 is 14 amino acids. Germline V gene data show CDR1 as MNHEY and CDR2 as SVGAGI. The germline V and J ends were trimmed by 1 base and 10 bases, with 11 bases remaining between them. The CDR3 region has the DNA TGTGCCAGCAGTTACTGGGGGAGGGGATCACCCCTCCACTTT. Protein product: CASSYWGRGSPLHF.

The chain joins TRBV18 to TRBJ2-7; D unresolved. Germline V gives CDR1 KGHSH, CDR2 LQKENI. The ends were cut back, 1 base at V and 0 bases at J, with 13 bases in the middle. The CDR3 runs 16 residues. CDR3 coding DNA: TGTGCCAGCTCACCACGGTCTCGGACGTTCTCCTACGAGCAGTACTTC. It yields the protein CASSPRSRTFSYEQYF. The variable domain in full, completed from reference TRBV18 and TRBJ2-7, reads NAGVMQNPRHLVRRRGQEARLRCSPMKGHSHVYWYRQLPEEGLKFMVYLQKENIIDESGMPKERFSAEFPKEGPSILRIQQVVRGDSAAYFCASSPRSRTFSYEQYFGPGTRLTVT.

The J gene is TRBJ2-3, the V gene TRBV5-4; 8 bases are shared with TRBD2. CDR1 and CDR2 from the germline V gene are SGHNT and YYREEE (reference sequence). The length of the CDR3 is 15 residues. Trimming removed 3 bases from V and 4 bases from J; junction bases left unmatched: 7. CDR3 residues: CASSSRVAGSDTQYF. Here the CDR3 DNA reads TGTGCCAGCAGCTCCCGGGTAGCGGGATCAGATACGCAGTATTTT.

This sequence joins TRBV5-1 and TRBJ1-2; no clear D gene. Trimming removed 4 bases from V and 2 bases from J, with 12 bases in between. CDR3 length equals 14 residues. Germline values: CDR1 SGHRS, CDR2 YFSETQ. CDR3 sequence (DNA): TGCGCCAGCAGCACATCGGCCACAAACTATGGCTACACCTTC. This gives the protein CASSTSATNYGYTF.

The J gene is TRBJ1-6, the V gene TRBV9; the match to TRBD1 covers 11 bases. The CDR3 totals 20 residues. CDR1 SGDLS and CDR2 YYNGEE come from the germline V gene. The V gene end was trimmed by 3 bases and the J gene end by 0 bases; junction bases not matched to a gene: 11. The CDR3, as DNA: TGTGCCAGCAGCGCAGGGACAGGGGGGTTTAAATCCTCCTATAATTCACCCCTCCACTTT. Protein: CASSAGTGGFKSSYNSPLHF.

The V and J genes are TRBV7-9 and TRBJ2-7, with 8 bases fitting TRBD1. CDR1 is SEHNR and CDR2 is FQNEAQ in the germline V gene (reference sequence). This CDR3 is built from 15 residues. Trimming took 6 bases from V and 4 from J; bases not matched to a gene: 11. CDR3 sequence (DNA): TGTGCCAGCAGGCGTTTCGGGACAGGAGGTTACGAGCAGTACTTC. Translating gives CASRRFGTGGYEQYF.

The CDR3 DNA reads TGCGCCAGCAGCCAAGATGGAAGTAACACTGAAGCTTTCTTT. Amino acid sequence: CASSQDGSNTEAFF. The genes are TRBV4-1 and TRBJ1-1, with D hard to call. Trimming took 0 bases from V and 2 from J, leaving 7 bases between them. CDR1 and CDR2 from the germline V gene are MGHRA and YSYEKL. This CDR3 is 14 amino acids long.

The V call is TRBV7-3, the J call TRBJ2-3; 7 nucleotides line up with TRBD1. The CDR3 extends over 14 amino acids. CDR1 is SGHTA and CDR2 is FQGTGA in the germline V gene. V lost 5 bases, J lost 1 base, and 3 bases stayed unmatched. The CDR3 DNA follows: TGTGCCAGCAGCCAAGACAGGGGCACAGATACGCAGTATTTT. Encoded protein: CASSQDRGTDTQYF.

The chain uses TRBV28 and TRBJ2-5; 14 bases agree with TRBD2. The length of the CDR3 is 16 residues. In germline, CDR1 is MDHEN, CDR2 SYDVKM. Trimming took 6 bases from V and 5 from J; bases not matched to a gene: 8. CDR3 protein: CASSPGTSGSWETQYF. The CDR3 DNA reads TGTGCCAGCAGCCCCGGGACTAGCGGGAGTTGGGAGACCCAGTACTTC.

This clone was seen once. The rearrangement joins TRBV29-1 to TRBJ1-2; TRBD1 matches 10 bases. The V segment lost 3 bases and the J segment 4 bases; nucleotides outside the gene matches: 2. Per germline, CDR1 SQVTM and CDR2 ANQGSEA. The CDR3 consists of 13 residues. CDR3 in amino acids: CSVERTGGYGYTF. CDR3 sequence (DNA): TGCAGCGTTGAGAGGACAGGGGGCTATGGCTACACCTTC.

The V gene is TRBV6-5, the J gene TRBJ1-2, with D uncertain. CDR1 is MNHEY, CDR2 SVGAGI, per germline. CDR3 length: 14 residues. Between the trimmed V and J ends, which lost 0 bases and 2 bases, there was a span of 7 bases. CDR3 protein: CASSYSPTNYGYTF. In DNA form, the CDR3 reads TGTGCCAGCAGTTACTCACCTACAAACTATGGCTACACCTTC.

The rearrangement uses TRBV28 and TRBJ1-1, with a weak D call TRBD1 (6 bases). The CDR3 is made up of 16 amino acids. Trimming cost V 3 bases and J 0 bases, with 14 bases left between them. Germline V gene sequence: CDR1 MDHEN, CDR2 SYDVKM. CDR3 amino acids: CASSFRIRGMNTEAFF. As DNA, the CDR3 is TGTGCCAGCAGTTTTCGGATAAGGGGGATGAACACTGAAGCTTTCTTT.

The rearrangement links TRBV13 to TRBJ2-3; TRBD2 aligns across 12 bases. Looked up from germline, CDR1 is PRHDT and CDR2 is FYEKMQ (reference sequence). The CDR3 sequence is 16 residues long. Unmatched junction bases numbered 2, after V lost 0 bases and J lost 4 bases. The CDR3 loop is CASSLGTSGRPDTQYF. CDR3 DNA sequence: TGTGCCAGCAGCTTAGGGACTAGCGGGAGACCAGATACGCAGTATTTT. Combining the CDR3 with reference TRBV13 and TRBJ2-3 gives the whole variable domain AAGVIQSPRHLIKEKRETATLKCYPIPRHDTVYWYQQGPGQDPQFLISFYEKMQSDKGSIPDRFSAQQFSDYHSELNMSSLELGDSALYFCASSLGTSGRPDTQYFGPGTRLTVL.

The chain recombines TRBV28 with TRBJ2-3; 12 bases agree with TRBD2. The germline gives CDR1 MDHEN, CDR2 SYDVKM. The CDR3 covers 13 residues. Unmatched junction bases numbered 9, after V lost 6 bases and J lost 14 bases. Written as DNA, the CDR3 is TGTGCCAGCAGCAAGTTACTAGCGGGGGGTCGGTATTTT. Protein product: CASSKLLAGGRYF.

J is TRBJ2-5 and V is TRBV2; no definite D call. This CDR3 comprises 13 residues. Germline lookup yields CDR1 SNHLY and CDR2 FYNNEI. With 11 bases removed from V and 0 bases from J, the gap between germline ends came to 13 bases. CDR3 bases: TGTGCCTCGCGAGACCCAGACCAAGAGACCCAGTACTTC. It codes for CASRDPDQETQYF.

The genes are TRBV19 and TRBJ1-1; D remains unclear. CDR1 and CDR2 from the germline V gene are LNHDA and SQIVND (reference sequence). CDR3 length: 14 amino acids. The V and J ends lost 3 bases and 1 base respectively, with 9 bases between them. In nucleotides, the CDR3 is TGTGCCAGTAGTATCAACCGGGAGAACACTGAAGCTTTCTTT. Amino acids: CASSINRENTEAFF.

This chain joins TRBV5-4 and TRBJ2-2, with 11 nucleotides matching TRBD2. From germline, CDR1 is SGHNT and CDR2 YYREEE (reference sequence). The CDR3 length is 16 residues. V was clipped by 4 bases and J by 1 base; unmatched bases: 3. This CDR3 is CASSGTSGENTGELFF. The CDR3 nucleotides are TGTGCCAGCAGCGGGACTAGCGGAGAGAACACCGGGGAGCTGTTTTTT.

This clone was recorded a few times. The CDR3 DNA reads as TGCGCCAGCAGCCAATGGCCGGGACAGGGGAAAGGTGGGGCCAACGTCCTGACTTTC. Its protein product is CASSQWPGQGKGGANVLTF. The chain carries TRBV4-1 and TRBJ2-6, with 10 nucleotides matching TRBD1. In germline, CDR1 is MGHRA, CDR2 YSYEKL. The V gene end was trimmed by 2 bases and the J gene end by 3 bases; junction bases not matched to a gene: 10. This CDR3 contains 19 residues.

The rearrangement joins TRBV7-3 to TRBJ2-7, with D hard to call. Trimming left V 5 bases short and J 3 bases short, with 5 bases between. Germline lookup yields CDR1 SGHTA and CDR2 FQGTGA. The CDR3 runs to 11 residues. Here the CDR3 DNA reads TGTGCCAGCAGCCCTGGCTACGAGCAGTACTTC. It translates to CASSPGYEQYF. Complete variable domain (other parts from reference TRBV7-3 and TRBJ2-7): GAGVSQTPSNKVTEKGKYVELRCDPISGHTALYWYRQSLGQGPEFLIYFQGTGAADDSGLPNDRFFAVRPEGSVSTLKIQRTERGDSAVYLCASSPGYEQYFGPGTRLTVT.

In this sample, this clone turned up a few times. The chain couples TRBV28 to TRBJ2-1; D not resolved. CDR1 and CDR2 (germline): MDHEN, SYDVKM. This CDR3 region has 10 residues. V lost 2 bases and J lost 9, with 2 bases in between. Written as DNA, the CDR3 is TGTGCCAGCAGTTTACGTGAGCAGTTCTTC. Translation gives CASSLREQFF.

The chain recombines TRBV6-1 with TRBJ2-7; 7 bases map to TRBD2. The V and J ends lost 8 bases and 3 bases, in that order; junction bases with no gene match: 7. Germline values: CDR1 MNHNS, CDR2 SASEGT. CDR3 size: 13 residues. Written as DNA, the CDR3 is TGTGCCAGCCAAAGGGAGGGCCTCTACGAGCAGTACTTC. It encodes CASQREGLYEQYF.